A single sample is the source of the 23 T cell receptor beta chains below, sequenced in a study of blood T cell repertoires in COVID-19. Using immunoSEQ multiplex PCR, the repertoire was profiled, and TCRdb retains in-frame clones only, with some absent. There are about 210,000 clones in the sample; 75% to 85% occur only once, and roughly 10% lies in the top ten. Sequenced: peripheral blood. These receptors all come from a man aged 45-65 years with active or convalescent COVID-19.

The chain combines TRBV6-2 or TRBV6-3 with TRBJ2-7; the D is unclear. Trimming stripped 5 bases from V and 3 bases from J, with 5 bases between. Germline CDR1 and CDR2: MNHEY and SVGEGT. The CDR3 covers 11 residues. The CDR3 here is CASSNNYEQYV. CDR3 coding DNA: TGTGCCAGCAGTAACAACTACGAGCAGTACGTC.

The genes are TRBV11-2 and TRBJ1-2; a weak D match, TRBD1 (5 bases). Germline V CDR1 and CDR2: SGHAT, FQNNGV. The CDR3 length is 16 residues. The V gene lost 4 bases and the J gene lost 7 bases, with 22 bases spanning the gap. The CDR3, as DNA: TGTGCCAGCAGCTCCCATCAGGGCAGGGTTGGTCGTGGCTACACCTTC. Residues: CASSSHQGRVGRGYTF.

The V and J genes are TRBV15 and TRBJ2-3; no definite D call. The CDR3 length is 12 residues. V gave up 1 base and J gave up 5 bases, with 4 bases separating them. CDR1 is LNHNV and CDR2 is YYDKDF in the germline V gene (reference sequence). The CDR3 DNA reads as TGTGCCACCAGCAGAGCCAGAGATACGCAGTATTTT. It is translated as CATSRARDTQYF.

This clone was seen ten or more times. The rearrangement uses TRBV15 and TRBJ1-1; 10 bases match TRBD1. The V gene's germline CDR1 is LNHNV and CDR2 YYDKDF (reference sequence). V shed 5 bases and J 3 bases; nucleotides not matched to a gene: 9. The CDR3 consists of 16 residues. In DNA, the CDR3 is TGTGCCACCAGCTTAGGGACAGGGGCATGGGACACTGAAGCTTTCTTT. This sequence encodes CATSLGTGAWDTEAFF.

V and J are TRBV9 and TRBJ1-2; a possible D gene is TRBD1 (5 bases). CDR3 size: 15 residues. V lost 0 bases, J lost 4 bases, and 13 bases lay in between. The germline V gene has CDR1 SGDLS and CDR2 YYNGEE. In nucleotides, the CDR3 is TGTGCCAGCAGCGTAGAGGCAGGGAACCTCTATGGCTACACCTTC. Its translation is CASSVEAGNLYGYTF.

This clone was counted a few times. The chain joins TRBV7-2 to TRBJ2-1; 12 positions agree with TRBD2. This CDR3 region has 16 residues. Trimming at V came to 5 bases and at J to 8 bases, leaving 10 bases not matched to a gene. CDR1 is SGHTA and CDR2 is FQGNSA in the germline V gene. The DNA of the CDR3 is TGTGCCAGCAGCCCAGTACTAGCGGGGGGCCGGGATGAGCAGTTCTTC. This sequence encodes CASSPVLAGGRDEQFF.

This rearrangement joins TRBV9 to TRBJ2-1, with TRBD2 matching over 8 bases. The CDR3 loop spans 14 amino acids. Germline assignment: CDR1 SGDLS and CDR2 YYNGEE. The ends lost 3 bases at V and 7 bases at J; junction bases unmatched: 6. CDR3 protein: CASSAAGLANEQFF. CDR3 nucleotides: TGTGCCAGCAGCGCCGCCGGACTAGCAAATGAGCAGTTCTTC.

This chain links TRBV6-5 with TRBJ1-2; D is perhaps TRBD1 (6 bases). V was trimmed by 2 bases and J by 4 bases, leaving 11 bases between them. The CDR3 has 14 residues. Germline CDR1 and CDR2: MNHEY and SVGAGI. The CDR3 nucleotides are TGTGCCAGCAGTTACCAGGGGCGCAGCTATGGCTACACCTTC. Its translation is CASSYQGRSYGYTF.

This chain connects TRBV19 to TRBJ1-4, with 9 positions matching TRBD1. CDR3 length equals 15 residues. The V and J ends lost 6 bases and 2 bases, in that order; junction bases with no gene match: 4. CDR1 LNHDA and CDR2 SQIVND come from the germline V gene (reference sequence). The CDR3 nucleotides are TGTGCCAGTAGGGACAGGGGTTTGACTAATGAAAAACTGTTTTTT. It translates to CASRDRGLTNEKLFF.

The J gene is TRBJ1-5, the V gene TRBV6-1; the D gene is possibly TRBD1 (6 bases). V was pared by 0 bases and J by 6 bases, with 15 bases between. CDR1 and CDR2 from the germline V gene are MNHNS and SASEGT. The CDR3 spans 16 residues. In nucleotides, the CDR3 is TGTGCCAGCAGTGAAGCAGGGACATACACAAGTCAGCCCCAGCATTTT. It is translated as CASSEAGTYTSQPQHF.

The chain couples TRBV5-1 to TRBJ2-7; 12 bases agree with TRBD2. The V gene's germline CDR1 is SGHRS and CDR2 YFSETQ. The CDR3 loop spans 15 amino acids. Trimming removed 3 bases from V and 5 bases from J; junction bases left unmatched: 6. CDR3 sequence: CASSSLAGGPNEQYF. CDR3 in DNA: TGCGCCAGCAGCTCCCTAGCGGGAGGGCCAAACGAGCAGTACTTC.

The chain combines TRBV2 with TRBJ1-1, with 7 bases identical to TRBD1. The CDR3 consists of 14 residues. V gave up 5 bases and J gave up 0 bases; unmatched junction bases: 3. Germline assignment: CDR1 SNHLY and CDR2 FYNNEI. The CDR3 region is CASSYTGVNTEAFF. In DNA, the CDR3 is TGTGCCAGCAGTTATACAGGGGTGAACACTGAAGCTTTCTTT.

This chain links TRBV7-9 with TRBJ1-5, with 7 nucleotides matching TRBD1. The V segment lost 5 bases and the J segment 7 bases; nucleotides outside the gene matches: 5. CDR3 size: 13 residues. Germline V lookup: CDR1 SEHNR, CDR2 FQNEAQ (reference sequence). CDR3 DNA: TGTGCCAGCAGCCCAAGACAGGGACAGCCCCAGCATTTT. This translates into CASSPRQGQPQHF.

This chain uses TRBV6-5 with TRBJ2-3, with D uncertain. With 5 bases removed from V and 2 bases from J, the gap between germline ends came to 14 bases. CDR1 is MNHEY and CDR2 is SVGAGI in the germline V gene. This CDR3 region has 15 residues. The CDR3 is CASSPRRYLTDTQYF. CDR3 coding DNA: TGTGCCAGCAGTCCCCGCAGGTACCTCACAGATACGCAGTATTTT.

This clone appeared once. The chain uses TRBV19 and TRBJ1-2, with D maybe TRBD1 (5 bases). This CDR3 spans 13 amino acids. V dropped 5 bases and J dropped 5 bases, with 12 bases sitting between them. Germline V CDR1 and CDR2: LNHDA, SQIVND (reference sequence). CDR3 DNA sequence: TGTGCCAGTAGTCCTGTGACAGTTTATGGCTACACCTTC. Protein: CASSPVTVYGYTF.

Only one count was recorded for this clone. V usage is TRBV2 and J usage is TRBJ2-1, with 14 nucleotides matching TRBD2. Germline CDR1 is SNHLY and CDR2 is FYNNEI. The J segment lost 10 bases and the V segment lost 7 bases, leaving 3 bases of the junction unmatched. CDR3 length: 13 amino acids. The DNA for the CDR3 is TGTGCCAGCACGGGACTAGCGGGGGCGGAGCAGTTCTTC. Translating it yields CASTGLAGAEQFF.

The V gene is TRBV11-3, the J gene TRBJ2-5; a weak D match, TRBD1 (6 bases). The CDR3 is 19 amino acids. Trimming took 5 bases from V and 0 from J, leaving 25 bases between them. Germline V lookup: CDR1 SGHNT, CDR2 YENEEA. The CDR3 nucleotides are TGTGCCAGCAGCCCTCACCCCGTCCCCGAGGGGGACGACCAAGAGACCCAGTACTTC. Its translation: CASSPHPVPEGDDQETQYF.

In nucleotides, the CDR3 is TGTGCCACCAGCAGAGCTCGCGGACAGGCGTATTCACCCCTCCACTTT. Translated: CATSRARGQAYSPLHF. V is TRBV15 and J is TRBJ1-6, with 7 bases lining up with TRBD1. V shed 1 base, J shed 8 bases, and the junction held 8 bases outside the gene matches. This CDR3 has 16 amino acids. Germline V gene data show CDR1 as LNHNV and CDR2 as YYDKDF (reference sequence).

This chain uses TRBV4-3 with TRBJ2-2, with 7 bases that match TRBD2. V gave up 4 bases and J gave up 4 bases; unmatched junction bases: 6. CDR1 is LGHNA and CDR2 is YSLEER in the germline V gene. This CDR3 comprises 15 residues. CDR3 sequence: CASSRRLAATGELFF. In DNA, the CDR3 is TGCGCCAGCAGCCGTAGACTAGCCGCCACCGGGGAGCTGTTTTTT.

The chain couples TRBV10-3 to TRBJ1-5; weak D call: TRBD1 (6 bases). V was pared by 6 bases and J by 4 bases, with 13 bases between. This CDR3 has 14 amino acids. The V gene's germline CDR1 is ENHRY and CDR2 SYGVKD. DNA of the CDR3: TGTGCCATCAGCAACAGGGAGGGTAATCAGCCCCAGCATTTT. This encodes CAISNREGNQPQHF.

This clone was found a few times. The rearrangement uses TRBV3-1 (or the pseudogene TRBV3-2) and TRBJ2-2; TRBD2 matches 10 bases. CDR1 is LGHDT, CDR2 YNNKEL, per germline (reference sequence). This CDR3 contains 18 residues. J lost 1 base, V lost 0 bases, and 5 bases had no gene match. CDR3 loop: CASSQDPRTSGNTGELFF. The DNA of the CDR3 is TGTGCCAGCAGCCAAGATCCTCGGACTAGCGGGAACACCGGGGAGCTGTTTTTT.

This clone was recorded only once. The V and J genes are TRBV7-2 and TRBJ2-2; D is possibly TRBD2 (6 bases). The CDR3 is 16 amino acids. V gave up 4 bases and J gave up 0 bases, with 12 bases separating them. Germline V lookup: CDR1 SGHTA, CDR2 FQGNSA. CDR3 bases: TGTGCCAGCAGCTCCCCGGGAGACGCGAACACCGGGGAGCTGTTTTTT. Its translation: CASSSPGDANTGELFF.

Written as DNA, the CDR3 is TGCGCCAGCAGCTTGGGACAGGGGGCGGCTTTCACAGATACGCAGTATTTT. The encoded protein is CASSLGQGAAFTDTQYF. The J gene is TRBJ2-3, the V gene TRBV5-1, with 10 nucleotides matching TRBD1. The CDR3 sequence is 17 residues long. The J segment lost 2 bases and the V segment lost 0 bases, leaving 6 bases of the junction unmatched. The germline CDR1 and CDR2 sequences are SGHRS and YFSETQ.